Shown below are 6 T cell receptor beta chains from a single sample sequenced in a study of response to subunit inactivated influenza vaccine. MiXCR was run by TCRdb on the RT-PCR reads, yielding one entry per CDR3 protein. The sample has about 620,000 distinct CDR3 sequences, approximately 12% seen once. The sequences come from PBMCs from blood, collected on the day of vaccination. Source of these receptors: a middle-aged man who received an inactivated influenza vaccine.

The chain employs TRBV11-2 and TRBJ2-5; TRBD1 matches 9 bases. Germline lookup yields CDR1 SGHAT and CDR2 FQNNGV. The V gene end was trimmed by 3 bases and the J gene end by 6 bases; junction bases not matched to a gene: 8. The CDR3 extends over 15 amino acids. The CDR3 here is CASSFNRGREKTQYF. DNA of the CDR3: TGTGCCAGCAGCTTTAACAGGGGGCGCGAGAAGACCCAGTACTTC. Complete variable domain (other parts from reference TRBV11-2 and TRBJ2-5): EAGVAQSPRYKIIEKRQSVAFWCNPISGHATLYWYQQILGQGPKLLIQFQNNGVVDDSQLPKDRFSAERLKGVDSTLKIQPAKLEDSAVYLCASSFNRGREKTQYFGPGTRLLVL.

Only a few counts were recorded for this clonotype. This chain links TRBV2 with TRBJ2-5; TRBD2 aligns across 9 bases. The length of the CDR3 is 17 residues. The V segment lost 5 bases and the J segment 1 base; nucleotides outside the gene matches: 11. Germline V CDR1 and CDR2: SNHLY, FYNNEI. This CDR3 reads CASSFFSGRSPQETQYF. The CDR3 DNA reads TGTGCCAGCAGTTTCTTTAGCGGGAGATCCCCCCAAGAGACCCAGTACTTC.

The chain carries TRBV10-3 and TRBJ1-1; the match to TRBD1 covers 8 bases. Trimming cost V 10 bases and J 1 base; bases outside gene matches: 5. The CDR3 spans 13 residues. CDR1 and CDR2 (germline): ENHRY, SYGVKD. The CDR3 loop reads CASQGASNTEAFF. The CDR3 bases are TGTGCCAGTCAGGGGGCCTCGAACACTGAAGCTTTCTTT.

The rearrangement uses TRBV20-1 and TRBJ2-1, with TRBD2 identical over 8 bases. This CDR3 has 15 residues. Germline V CDR1 and CDR2: DFQATT, SNEGSKA (reference sequence). V was clipped by 3 bases and J by 6 bases; unmatched bases: 10. In nucleotides, the CDR3 is TGCAGTGCTAGCAGCGGGAGAGGGGGTAGCAATGAGCAGTTCTTC. Translated, it gives CSASSGRGGSNEQFF.

The V and J genes are TRBV12-3 or TRBV12-4 and TRBJ1-5; 8 bases fit TRBD1. The trim removed 5 bases at V and 5 bases at J, leaving 8 bases unmatched. The CDR3 is 15 residues long. The CDR3 DNA follows: TGTGCCAGCAGTGACGGACAGGGATGGGATCAGCCCCAGCATTTT. Translated: CASSDGQGWDQPQHF.

The V gene is TRBV24-1, the J gene TRBJ2-5, with D possibly being TRBD1 (5 bases). V lost 5 bases and J lost 5, with 17 bases in between. Germline CDR1 is KGHDR and CDR2 is SFDVKD. The CDR3 consists of 15 residues. CDR3 sequence: CATSVGARAAETQYF. The CDR3 DNA follows: TGTGCCACCAGTGTAGGGGCCAGGGCGGCGGAGACCCAGTACTTC.